This TCR beta chain was sequenced during a study of T cell responses to AZD1222 COVID-19 vaccine. As for the study in general: Second doses at about 4 or about 12 weeks were pooled.

Overall study findings and caveats: Vaccination with two AZD1222 doses was followed by a rise in Spike-specific TCR breadth and depth.

The V end lost 1 base, the J end lost 6 bases, and 9 bases lay between the germline ends. From germline, CDR1 is SGHAT and CDR2 FQDESV (reference sequence). There are 14 residues in the CDR3. Regarding this clone: Its antigen remains unknown.

Libraries were prepared by immunoSEQ multiplex PCR; TCRdb keeps only in-frame clonotypes and omits some of them. The repertoire holds 150,000 to 200,000 clones, roughly 92% seen once, with approximately 1.5% in the top ten. The chain is built from TRBV11-1 and TRBJ2-2; no firm D call. This clonotype was sampled from an adult in good health. Source: peripheral blood, taken on day 0 of AZD1222 vaccination. CDR3 residues: CASSLVLVPGELFF. CDR3 sequence (DNA): TGTGCCAGCAGCTTAGTTTTAGTTCCCGGGGAGCTGTTTTTT.